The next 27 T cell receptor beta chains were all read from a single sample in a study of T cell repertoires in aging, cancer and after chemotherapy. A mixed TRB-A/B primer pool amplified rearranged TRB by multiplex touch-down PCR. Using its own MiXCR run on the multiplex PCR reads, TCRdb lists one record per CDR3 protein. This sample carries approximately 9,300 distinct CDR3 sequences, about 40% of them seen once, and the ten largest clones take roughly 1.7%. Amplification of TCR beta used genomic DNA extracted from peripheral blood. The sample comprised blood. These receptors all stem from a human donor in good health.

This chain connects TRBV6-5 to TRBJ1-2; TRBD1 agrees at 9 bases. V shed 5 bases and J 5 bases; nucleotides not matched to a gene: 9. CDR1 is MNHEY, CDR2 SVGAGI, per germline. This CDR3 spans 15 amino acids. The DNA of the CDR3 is TGTGCCAGCAGTCCTACAACAGGGGGCAGTTATGGCTACACCTTC. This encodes CASSPTTGGSYGYTF.

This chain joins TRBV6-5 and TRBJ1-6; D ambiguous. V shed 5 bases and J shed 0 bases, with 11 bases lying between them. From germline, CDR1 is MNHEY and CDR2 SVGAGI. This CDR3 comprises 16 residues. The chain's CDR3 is CASSERHLSYNSPLHF. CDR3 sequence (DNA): TGTGCCAGCAGTGAAAGGCACCTCTCCTATAATTCACCCCTCCACTTT.

CDR3 sequence reads: CSASVGDYGYTF. The CDR3, as DNA: TGCAGTGCTAGTGTCGGAGACTATGGCTACACCTTC. This rearrangement joins TRBV20-1 to TRBJ1-2; D is ambiguous. The CDR3 loop spans 12 amino acids. Germline V gene sequence: CDR1 DFQATT, CDR2 SNEGSKA (reference sequence). Trimming stripped 3 bases from V and 3 bases from J, with 8 bases between.

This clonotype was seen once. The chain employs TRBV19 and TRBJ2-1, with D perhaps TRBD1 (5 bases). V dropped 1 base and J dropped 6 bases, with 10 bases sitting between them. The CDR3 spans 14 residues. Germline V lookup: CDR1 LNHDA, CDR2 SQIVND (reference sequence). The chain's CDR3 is CASSIVLGANEQFF. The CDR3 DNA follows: TGTGCCAGTAGTATAGTCCTTGGGGCCAATGAGCAGTTCTTC.

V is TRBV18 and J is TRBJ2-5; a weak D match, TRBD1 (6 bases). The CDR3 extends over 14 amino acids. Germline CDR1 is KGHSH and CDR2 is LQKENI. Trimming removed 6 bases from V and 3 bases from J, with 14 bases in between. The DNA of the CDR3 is TGTGCCAGCTCCATCGGACAGCTTGAAGAGACCCAGTACTTC. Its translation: CASSIGQLEETQYF.

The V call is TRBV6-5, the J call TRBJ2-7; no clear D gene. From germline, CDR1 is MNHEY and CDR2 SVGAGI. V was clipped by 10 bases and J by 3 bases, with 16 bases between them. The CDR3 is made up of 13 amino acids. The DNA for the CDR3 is TGTGCCAACCAACCTGGTATATACTACGAGCAGTACGTC. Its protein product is CANQPGIYYEQYV.

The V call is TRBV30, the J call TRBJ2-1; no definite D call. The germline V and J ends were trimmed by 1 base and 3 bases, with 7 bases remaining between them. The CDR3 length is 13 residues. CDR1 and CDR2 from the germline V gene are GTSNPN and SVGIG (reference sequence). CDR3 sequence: CAWSGSYYNEQFF. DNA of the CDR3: TGTGCCTGGAGTGGGTCATACTACAATGAGCAGTTCTTC.

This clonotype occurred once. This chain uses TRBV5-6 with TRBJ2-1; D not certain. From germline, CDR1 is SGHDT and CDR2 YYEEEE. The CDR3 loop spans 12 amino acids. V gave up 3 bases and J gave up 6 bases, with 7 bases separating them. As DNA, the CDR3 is TGTGCCAGCAGCTCTAGGGTCAATGAGCAGTTCTTC. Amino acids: CASSSRVNEQFF.

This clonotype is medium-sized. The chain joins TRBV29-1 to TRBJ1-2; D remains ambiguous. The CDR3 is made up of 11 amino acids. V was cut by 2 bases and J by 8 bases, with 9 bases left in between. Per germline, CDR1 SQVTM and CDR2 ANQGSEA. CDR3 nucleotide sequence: TGCAGCGTTGAACATCTAAGGGGCTACACCTTC. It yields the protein CSVEHLRGYTF.

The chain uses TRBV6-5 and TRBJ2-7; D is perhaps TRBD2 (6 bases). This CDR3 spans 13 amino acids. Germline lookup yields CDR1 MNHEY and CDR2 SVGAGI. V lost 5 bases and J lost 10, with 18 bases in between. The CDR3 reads CASSDSGGRRQYV. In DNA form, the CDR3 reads TGTGCCAGCAGTGATAGCGGAGGGCGCCGTCAGTACGTC.

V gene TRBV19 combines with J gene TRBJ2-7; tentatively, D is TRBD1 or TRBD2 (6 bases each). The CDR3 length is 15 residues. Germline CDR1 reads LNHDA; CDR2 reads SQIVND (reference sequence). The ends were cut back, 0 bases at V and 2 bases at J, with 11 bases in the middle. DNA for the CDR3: TGTGCCAGTAGTATAGAACAGGGACTTACCTACGAGCAGTACTTC. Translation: CASSIEQGLTYEQYF.

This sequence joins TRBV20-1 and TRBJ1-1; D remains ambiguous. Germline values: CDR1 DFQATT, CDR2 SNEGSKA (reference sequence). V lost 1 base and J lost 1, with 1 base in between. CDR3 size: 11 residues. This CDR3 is CSARGNTEAFF. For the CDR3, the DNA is TGCAGTGCTAGAGGGAACACTGAAGCTTTCTTT.

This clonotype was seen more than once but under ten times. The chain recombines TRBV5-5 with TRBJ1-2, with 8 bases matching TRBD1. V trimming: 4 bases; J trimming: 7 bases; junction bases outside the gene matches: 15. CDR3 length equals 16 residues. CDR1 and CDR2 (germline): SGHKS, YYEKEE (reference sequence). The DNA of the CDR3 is TGTGCCAGCAGCCTCGATTGGACAGGGAGGATTGCTGGCTACACCTTC. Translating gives CASSLDWTGRIAGYTF.

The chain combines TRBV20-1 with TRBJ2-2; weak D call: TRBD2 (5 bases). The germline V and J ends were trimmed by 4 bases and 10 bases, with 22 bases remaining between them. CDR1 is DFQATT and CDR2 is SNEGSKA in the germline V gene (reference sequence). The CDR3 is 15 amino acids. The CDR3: CSAKLRGGPMAELFF. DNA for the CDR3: TGCAGTGCTAAACTCCGGGGTGGGCCTATGGCGGAGCTGTTTTTT.

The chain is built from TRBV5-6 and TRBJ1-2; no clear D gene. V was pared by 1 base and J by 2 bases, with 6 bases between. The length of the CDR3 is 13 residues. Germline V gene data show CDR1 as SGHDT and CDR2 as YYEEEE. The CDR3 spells CASSLTANYGYTF. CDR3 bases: TGTGCCAGCAGCTTGACCGCAAACTATGGCTACACCTTC.

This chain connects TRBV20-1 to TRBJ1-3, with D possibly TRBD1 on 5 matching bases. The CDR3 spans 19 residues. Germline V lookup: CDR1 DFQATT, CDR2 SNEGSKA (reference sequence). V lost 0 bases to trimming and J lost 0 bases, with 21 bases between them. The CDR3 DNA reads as TGCAGTGCTAGAGATCAGGAGTCTCGTGGGACCCGCTCTGGAAACACCATATATTTT. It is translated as CSARDQESRGTRSGNTIYF.

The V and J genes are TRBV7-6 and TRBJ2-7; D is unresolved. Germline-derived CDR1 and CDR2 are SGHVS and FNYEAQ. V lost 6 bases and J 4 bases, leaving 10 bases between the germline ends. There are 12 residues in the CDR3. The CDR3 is CASSPTGYEQYF. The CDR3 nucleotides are TGTGCCAGCAGTCCAACCGGGTACGAGCAGTACTTC.

The CDR3 here is CAISGSFGNEQFF. In DNA, the CDR3 is TGTGCCATCAGTGGGTCTTTCGGGAATGAGCAGTTCTTC. This chain joins TRBV10-3 and TRBJ2-1; D call uncertain. This CDR3 has 13 amino acids. Germline V lookup: CDR1 ENHRY, CDR2 SYGVKD. Trimming left V 4 bases short and J 7 bases short, with 11 bases between.

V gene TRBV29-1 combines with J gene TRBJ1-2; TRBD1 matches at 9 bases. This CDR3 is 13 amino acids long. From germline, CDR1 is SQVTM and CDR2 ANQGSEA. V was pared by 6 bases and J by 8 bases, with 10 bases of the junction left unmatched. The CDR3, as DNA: TGCAGCGTACCTAGGGACAGGGCTCGAGGCTACACCTTC. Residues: CSVPRDRARGYTF.

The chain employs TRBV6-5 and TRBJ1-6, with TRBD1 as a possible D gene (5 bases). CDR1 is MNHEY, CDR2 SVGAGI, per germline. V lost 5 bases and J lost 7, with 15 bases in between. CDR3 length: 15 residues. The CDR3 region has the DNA TGTGCCAGCAGTCCAGGACACCCCAAAAATTCACCCCTCCACTTT. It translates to CASSPGHPKNSPLHF.

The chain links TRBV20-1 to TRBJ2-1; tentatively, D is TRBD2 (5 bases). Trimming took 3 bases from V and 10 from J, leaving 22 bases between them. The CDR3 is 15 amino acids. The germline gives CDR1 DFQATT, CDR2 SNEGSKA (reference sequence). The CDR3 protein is CSASEQEGLSWEQFF. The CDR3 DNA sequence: TGCAGTGCTAGCGAGCAAGAGGGCTTGTCTTGGGAGCAGTTCTTC.

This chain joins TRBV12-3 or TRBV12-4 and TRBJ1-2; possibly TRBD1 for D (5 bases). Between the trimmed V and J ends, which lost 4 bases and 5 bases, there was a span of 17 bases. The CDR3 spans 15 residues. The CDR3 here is CASSSPGRERYGYTF. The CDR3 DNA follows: TGTGCCAGCAGTTCTCCCGGCAGGGAGAGATATGGCTACACCTTC.

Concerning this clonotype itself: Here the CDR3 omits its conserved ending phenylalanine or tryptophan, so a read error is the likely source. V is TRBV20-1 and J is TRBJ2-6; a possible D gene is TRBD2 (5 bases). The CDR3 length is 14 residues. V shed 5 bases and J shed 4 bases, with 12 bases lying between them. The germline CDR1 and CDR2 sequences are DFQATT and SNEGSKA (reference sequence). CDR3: CSASRPGGANVLTL. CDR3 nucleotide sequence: TGCAGTGCTTCTAGACCGGGAGGGGCCAACGTCCTGACTTTA.

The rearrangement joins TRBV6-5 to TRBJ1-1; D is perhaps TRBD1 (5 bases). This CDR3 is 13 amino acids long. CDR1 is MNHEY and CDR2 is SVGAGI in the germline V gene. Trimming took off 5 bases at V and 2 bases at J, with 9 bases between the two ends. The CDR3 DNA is TGTGCCAGCAGTATCCAGGGAAACACTGAAGCTTTCTTT. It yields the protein CASSIQGNTEAFF.

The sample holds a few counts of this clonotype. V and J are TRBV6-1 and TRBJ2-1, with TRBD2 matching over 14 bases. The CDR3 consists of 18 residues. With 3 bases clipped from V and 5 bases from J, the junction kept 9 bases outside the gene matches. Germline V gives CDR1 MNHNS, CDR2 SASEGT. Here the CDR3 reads CASSEATSGGATHNEQFF. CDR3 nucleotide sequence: TGTGCCAGCAGTGAGGCGACTAGCGGGGGGGCAACCCACAATGAGCAGTTCTTC.

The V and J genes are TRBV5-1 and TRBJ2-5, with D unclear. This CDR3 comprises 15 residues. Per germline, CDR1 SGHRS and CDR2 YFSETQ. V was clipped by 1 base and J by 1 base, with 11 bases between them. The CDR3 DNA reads TGCGCCAGCAGCTTGCAGCCGTCTTCCCAAGAGACCCAGTACTTC. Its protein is CASSLQPSSQETQYF.

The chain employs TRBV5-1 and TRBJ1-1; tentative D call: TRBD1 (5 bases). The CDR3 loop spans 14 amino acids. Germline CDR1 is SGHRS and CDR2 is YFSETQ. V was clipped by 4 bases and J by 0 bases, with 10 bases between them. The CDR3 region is CASSLQVVNTEAFF. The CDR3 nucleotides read TGCGCCAGCAGCCTACAGGTGGTGAACACTGAAGCTTTCTTT.